These 27 T cell receptor beta chains came from one sample sequenced in a study of OX40 agonist ivuxolimab in advanced cancers. The library came from the immunoSEQ multiplex PCR assay. TCRdb re-hosts the immuneACCESS table, in-frame sequences only. Its copies lack some clones; in the studies checked, an unresolved V gene accounts for under half of them, and the cause for the rest is not known. For this sample the table gives over 35,000 clones, of which 70% to 90% were detected only once. About a sixth of the sample is taken by the ten largest. Sequences were derived from CD4+ or CD8+ T cells sorted from blood, sampled in a trial of the OX40 agonist ivuxolimab. Every receptor here comes from an adult with an advanced solid tumor such as melanoma, head and neck, liver or kidney cancer.

This chain joins TRBV7-6 and TRBJ1-5, with D perhaps TRBD1 (5 bases). The V gene's germline CDR1 is SGHVS and CDR2 FNYEAQ. Trimming stripped 7 bases from V and 1 base from J, with 11 bases between. The CDR3 is 14 residues long. This CDR3 reads CASNKKGSNQPQHF. The CDR3 bases are TGTGCCAGCAATAAGAAGGGGAGCAATCAGCCCCAGCATTTT.

This chain links TRBV15 with TRBJ2-3; D is unclear. The CDR3 runs to 16 residues. Germline CDR1 LNHNV, CDR2 YYDKDF (reference sequence). The V and J ends lost 0 bases and 0 bases respectively, with 10 bases between them. This chain's CDR3 is CATSRDGHISTDTQYF. The CDR3 DNA reads TGTGCCACCAGCAGAGACGGCCATATTAGCACAGATACGCAGTATTTT.

The CDR3 loop reads CASSGPREGAGKLFF. CDR3 nucleotide sequence: TGTGCCAGCAGCGGCCCAAGGGAGGGGGCCGGAAAACTGTTTTTT. The chain links TRBV9 to TRBJ1-4; 7 nucleotides agree with TRBD1. V gave up 3 bases and J gave up 10 bases; unmatched junction bases: 12. Germline-derived CDR1 and CDR2 are SGDLS and YYNGEE. The CDR3 sequence is 15 residues long.

The chain links TRBV4-3 to TRBJ2-5; 10 bases are a match to TRBD2. V lost 0 bases and J lost 6; bases outside the gene matches: 7. The CDR3 loop spans 16 amino acids. Per germline, CDR1 LGHNA and CDR2 YSLEER. This CDR3 reads CASSQDVAGGGKTQYF. CDR3 DNA sequence: TGCGCCAGCAGCCAAGATGTAGCGGGGGGCGGGAAGACCCAGTACTTC.

The CDR3 protein is CASSLSPANFYGYTF. For the CDR3, the DNA is TGTGCCAGCAGTTTGAGTCCGGCAAACTTCTATGGCTACACCTTC. The rearrangement joins TRBV27 to TRBJ1-2, with D unresolved. The V end was cut by 3 bases, the J end by 4 bases, with 15 bases between. The CDR3 extends over 15 amino acids. Looked up from germline, CDR1 is MNHEY and CDR2 is SMNVEV (reference sequence).

This chain connects TRBV11-2 to TRBJ1-6; D possibly corresponds to TRBD1 (6 bases). The germline V gene encodes CDR1 SGHAT and CDR2 FQNNGV. With 8 bases removed from V and 4 bases from J, the gap between germline ends came to 12 bases. The length of the CDR3 is 14 residues. CDR3 sequence: CASASRGYNSPLHF. The CDR3 DNA follows: TGTGCCAGCGCCAGTAGGGGGTATAATTCACCCCTCCACTTT.

The chain links TRBV5-1 to TRBJ1-2, with a tentative D call TRBD1 (5 bases). This CDR3 has 13 residues. The V and J ends lost 5 bases and 2 bases respectively, with 10 bases between them. Germline values: CDR1 SGHRS, CDR2 YFSETQ. CDR3 sequence reads: CASSSGTNYGYTF. CDR3 coding DNA: TGCGCCAGCAGTTCAGGGACCAACTATGGCTACACCTTC.

The chain combines TRBV9 with TRBJ2-5, with 8 bases lining up with TRBD1. The CDR3 totals 15 residues. The germline V gene has CDR1 SGDLS and CDR2 YYNGEE. Trimming cost V 0 bases and J 5 bases; bases outside gene matches: 6. The CDR3 loop is CASSVATGGYETQYF. As DNA, the CDR3 is TGTGCCAGCAGCGTAGCAACAGGGGGGTACGAGACCCAGTACTTC.

The gene calls are TRBV7-6 and TRBJ1-3; D call uncertain. The V gene's germline CDR1 is SGHVS and CDR2 FNYEAQ. The CDR3 has 15 amino acids. The V end lost 1 base, the J end lost 3 bases, and 10 bases lay between the germline ends. CDR3 nucleotide sequence: TGTGCCAGCAGCTTAGGTGCAGGCAATGGAAACACCATATATTTT. It encodes CASSLGAGNGNTIYF.

Comment on this clone: The sample holds other DNA sequences that translate to the same CDR3. The chain recombines TRBV19 with TRBJ2-7, with D perhaps matching TRBD1 (6 bases). Trimming removed 1 base at V and 3 bases at J, with 10 bases between. Germline V gene lookup returns CDR1 LNHDA and CDR2 SQIVND (reference sequence). The CDR3 extends over 14 amino acids. Here the CDR3 reads CASSIGTGSYEQYF. The CDR3 DNA reads as TGTGCCAGTAGTATAGGAACAGGGAGCTACGAGCAGTACTTC.

This clone has a handful of counts. Within the sample, other DNA sequences also encode this same CDR3. V gene TRBV27 combines with J gene TRBJ1-2, with unresolved D. There are 12 residues in the CDR3. Trimming shortened V by 6 bases and J by 4 bases, and 9 bases separated the two germline ends. Germline V gives CDR1 MNHEY, CDR2 SMNVEV (reference sequence). The CDR3, as DNA: TGTGCCAGCAGCCCCGGCGGCTATGGCTACACCTTC. Translating gives CASSPGGYGYTF.

The J gene is TRBJ1-1, the V gene TRBV2, with D hard to call. With 4 bases removed from V and 2 bases from J, the gap between germline ends came to 11 bases. Germline-derived CDR1 and CDR2 are SNHLY and FYNNEI. This CDR3 is 14 amino acids long. Here the CDR3 reads CASSVGLYNTEAFF. For the CDR3, the DNA is TGTGCCAGCAGTGTCGGACTCTATAACACTGAAGCTTTCTTT.

By share, this clone ranks as medium-sized (0.01 to 0.1%). V usage is TRBV21-1 and J usage is TRBJ1-2; the DNA was not used to check the table's D call, TRBD1. TRBV21-1 is marked as a pseudogene. This CDR3 spans 16 amino acids. CDR3 protein: CASSKALDRGDYGYTF. The DNA for the CDR3 is TGTGCCAGCAGCAAAGCGCTGGACAGGGGGGACTATGGCTACACCTTC.

The CDR3 protein is CASSILAGVEDTQYF. CDR3 DNA sequence: TGTGCCAGCAGTATTTTAGCGGGAGTGGAGGATACGCAGTATTTT. This sequence joins TRBV27 and TRBJ2-3; TRBD2 matches at 9 bases. Trimming at V came to 5 bases and at J to 6 bases, leaving 9 bases not matched to a gene. Looked up from germline, CDR1 is MNHEY and CDR2 is SMNVEV (reference sequence). The CDR3 spans 15 residues.

A remark on this clone: Other nucleotide sequences from this sample produce the same CDR3. J is TRBJ1-5 and V is TRBV5-1, with 7 bases identical to TRBD1. Germline CDR1 is SGHRS and CDR2 is YFSETQ. Losses at the gene ends were 0 bases for V and 7 bases for J; bases not matched to a gene: 4. This CDR3 is built from 14 residues. The CDR3 is CASSLAQGEQPQHF. For the CDR3, the DNA is TGCGCCAGCAGCTTGGCCCAGGGGGAGCAGCCCCAGCATTTT.

The chain links TRBV27 to TRBJ1-2, with D possibly being TRBD1 (5 bases). The germline gives CDR1 MNHEY, CDR2 SMNVEV (reference sequence). The germline V and J ends were trimmed by 6 bases and 8 bases, with 19 bases remaining between them. The CDR3 spans 14 residues. CDR3 residues: CASSSFQGSRGYTF. CDR3 sequence (DNA): TGTGCCAGCAGCAGTTTCCAGGGATCGCGGGGCTACACCTTC.

This chain uses TRBV25-1 with TRBJ2-5, with no clear D. CDR1 is MGHDK and CDR2 is SYGVNS in the germline V gene. Trimming left V 4 bases short and J 5 bases short, with 14 bases between. The CDR3 is 14 residues long. The CDR3 here is CASSVMSERETQYF. The DNA of the CDR3 is TGTGCCAGCAGTGTAATGTCGGAGAGGGAGACCCAGTACTTC.

The V call is TRBV15, the J call TRBJ1-5; 10 bases are shared with TRBD1. In germline, CDR1 is LNHNV, CDR2 YYDKDF (reference sequence). The trim removed 5 bases at V and 3 bases at J, leaving 4 bases unmatched. The CDR3 totals 15 residues. As DNA, the CDR3 is TGTGCCACCAGCGGGGACAGGGGTTTCAATCAGCCCCAGCATTTT. Its translation: CATSGDRGFNQPQHF.

This sequence joins TRBV10-3 and TRBJ1-5, with D unresolved. Trimming left V 2 bases short and J 3 bases short, with 2 bases between. The CDR3 runs to 12 residues. Looked up from germline, CDR1 is ENHRY and CDR2 is SYGVKD. This chain's CDR3 is CAISEVNQPQHF. For the CDR3, the DNA is TGTGCCATCAGTGAGGTCAATCAGCCCCAGCATTTT.

The V and J genes are TRBV4-3 and TRBJ2-7; 9 nucleotides line up with TRBD2. V lost 0 bases, J lost 6 bases, and 9 bases stayed unmatched. The CDR3 contains 16 residues. Germline V gene data show CDR1 as LGHNA and CDR2 as YSLEER. This chain's CDR3 is CASSQDSPGLAGEQYF. The CDR3 region has the DNA TGCGCCAGCAGCCAAGATAGCCCGGGACTAGCTGGCGAGCAGTACTTC.

J is TRBJ1-1 and V is TRBV4-3; TRBD1 might be the D (5 bases). The CDR3 consists of 14 residues. V dropped 0 bases and J dropped 7 bases, with 12 bases sitting between them. Germline V lookup: CDR1 LGHNA, CDR2 YSLEER. CDR3 sequence reads: CASSQDLGQIEAFF. Written as DNA, the CDR3 is TGCGCCAGCAGCCAAGATTTAGGACAAATTGAAGCTTTCTTT.

This clone qualifies as medium-sized. V is TRBV9 and J is TRBJ1-1; D call uncertain. Germline CDR1 reads SGDLS; CDR2 reads YYNGEE. The CDR3 spans 13 residues. V was cut by 0 bases and J by 1 base, with 4 bases left in between. For the CDR3, the DNA is TGTGCCAGCAGCGTAGAGGAGAACACTGAAGCTTTCTTT. Translated: CASSVEENTEAFF.

V gene TRBV7-9 combines with J gene TRBJ2-5, with 9 bases identical to TRBD2. Trimming cost V 5 bases and J 4 bases; bases outside gene matches: 11. CDR1 and CDR2 (germline): SEHNR, FQNEAQ (reference sequence). CDR3 length: 16 residues. CDR3 DNA: TGTGCCAGCAGCCACCCCTGGACTAGCGTAGGAGAGACCCAGTACTTC. It codes for CASSHPWTSVGETQYF.

The CDR3 nucleotides read TGTGCCAGCAGCTTAGAGGGGGCCACAAGTCAGCCCCAGCATTTT. The encoded protein is CASSLEGATSQPQHF. The rearrangement links TRBV7-2 to TRBJ1-5; TRBD1 matches at 7 bases. The CDR3 extends over 15 amino acids. With V trimmed by 1 base and J by 6 bases, 6 bases remained unmatched. Germline-derived CDR1 and CDR2 are SGHTA and FQGNSA.

The rearrangement joins TRBV13 to TRBJ1-5; D remains ambiguous. V was cut by 3 bases and J by 0 bases, with 9 bases left in between. The length of the CDR3 is 15 residues. Germline values: CDR1 PRHDT, CDR2 FYEKMQ (reference sequence). The CDR3 bases are TGTGCCAGCAGCTTGGGCGGTGATAGCAATCAGCCCCAGCATTTT. Translated: CASSLGGDSNQPQHF.

This sequence joins TRBV6-1 and TRBJ1-2; the D gene is possibly TRBD1 (5 bases). CDR3 length: 18 residues. Trimming left V 2 bases short and J 3 bases short, with 22 bases between. Germline lookup yields CDR1 MNHNS and CDR2 SASEGT. The CDR3 protein is CASSEWRRGFTGDYGYTF. The CDR3 coding sequence is TGTGCCAGCAGTGAATGGAGGCGGGGCTTCACGGGGGACTATGGCTACACCTTC.

The V gene is TRBV6-4, the J gene TRBJ2-1, with 8 positions matching TRBD2. V lost 0 bases to trimming and J lost 3 bases; unmatched junction nucleotides: 4. The V gene's germline CDR1 is MRHNA and CDR2 SNTAGT. The CDR3 consists of 16 residues. The CDR3 protein is CASSDSSGGDYNEQFF. The CDR3 coding sequence is TGTGCCAGCAGTGACTCCAGCGGGGGAGACTACAATGAGCAGTTCTTC.